This T cell receptor (beta chain) was sequenced for a study of blood T cells in healthy people across ages. Study findings and constraints: A roughly linear fall in TCR beta diversity per million T cells was seen with increasing age.

This clonotype has more than one count but fewer than ten. The antigen is not known. The length of the CDR3 is 15 residues. Germline CDR1 and CDR2: MNHEY and SMNVEV (reference sequence). Then a second PCR, running roughly 7 to 11 cycles, was carried out with a sample-barcoded 5' primer and a J-beta primer mix. TCRdb redid the calling of the 5' RACE reads with MiXCR, one entry per CDR3 protein. The repertoire holds just over 800,000 distinct CDR3 sequences, about 62% seen once, with about 30% in the top ten. Those donating, healthy Caucasian individuals from Russia, were aged about 6 to 100. The specimen was blood. The source is a man aged 30-40 years in good health. The chain combines TRBV27 with TRBJ2-5, with unresolved D. The DNA matches TRBJ2-7 better at its end, which makes the J call doubtful. The CDR3 spells CASSPSYARRYEQYF. DNA of the CDR3: TGTGCCAGCAGTCCGAGCTATGCGAGGCGGTACGAGCAGTACTTC.